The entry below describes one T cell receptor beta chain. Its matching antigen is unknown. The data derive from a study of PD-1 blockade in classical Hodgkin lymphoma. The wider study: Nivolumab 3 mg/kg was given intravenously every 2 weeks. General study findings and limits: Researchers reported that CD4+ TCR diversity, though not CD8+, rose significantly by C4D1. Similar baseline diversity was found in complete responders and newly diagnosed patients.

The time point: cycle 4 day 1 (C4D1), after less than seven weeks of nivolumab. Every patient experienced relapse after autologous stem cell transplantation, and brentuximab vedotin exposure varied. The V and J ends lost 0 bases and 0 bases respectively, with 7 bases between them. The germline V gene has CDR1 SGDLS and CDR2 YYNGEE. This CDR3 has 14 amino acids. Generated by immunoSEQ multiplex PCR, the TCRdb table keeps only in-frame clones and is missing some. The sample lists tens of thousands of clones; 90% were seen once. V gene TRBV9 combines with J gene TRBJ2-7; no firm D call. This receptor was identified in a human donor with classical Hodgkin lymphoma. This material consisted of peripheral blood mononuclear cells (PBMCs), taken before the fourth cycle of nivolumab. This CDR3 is CASSVGQSSYEQYF. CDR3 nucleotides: TGTGCCAGCAGCGTAGGGCAGTCCTCCTACGAGCAGTACTTC.